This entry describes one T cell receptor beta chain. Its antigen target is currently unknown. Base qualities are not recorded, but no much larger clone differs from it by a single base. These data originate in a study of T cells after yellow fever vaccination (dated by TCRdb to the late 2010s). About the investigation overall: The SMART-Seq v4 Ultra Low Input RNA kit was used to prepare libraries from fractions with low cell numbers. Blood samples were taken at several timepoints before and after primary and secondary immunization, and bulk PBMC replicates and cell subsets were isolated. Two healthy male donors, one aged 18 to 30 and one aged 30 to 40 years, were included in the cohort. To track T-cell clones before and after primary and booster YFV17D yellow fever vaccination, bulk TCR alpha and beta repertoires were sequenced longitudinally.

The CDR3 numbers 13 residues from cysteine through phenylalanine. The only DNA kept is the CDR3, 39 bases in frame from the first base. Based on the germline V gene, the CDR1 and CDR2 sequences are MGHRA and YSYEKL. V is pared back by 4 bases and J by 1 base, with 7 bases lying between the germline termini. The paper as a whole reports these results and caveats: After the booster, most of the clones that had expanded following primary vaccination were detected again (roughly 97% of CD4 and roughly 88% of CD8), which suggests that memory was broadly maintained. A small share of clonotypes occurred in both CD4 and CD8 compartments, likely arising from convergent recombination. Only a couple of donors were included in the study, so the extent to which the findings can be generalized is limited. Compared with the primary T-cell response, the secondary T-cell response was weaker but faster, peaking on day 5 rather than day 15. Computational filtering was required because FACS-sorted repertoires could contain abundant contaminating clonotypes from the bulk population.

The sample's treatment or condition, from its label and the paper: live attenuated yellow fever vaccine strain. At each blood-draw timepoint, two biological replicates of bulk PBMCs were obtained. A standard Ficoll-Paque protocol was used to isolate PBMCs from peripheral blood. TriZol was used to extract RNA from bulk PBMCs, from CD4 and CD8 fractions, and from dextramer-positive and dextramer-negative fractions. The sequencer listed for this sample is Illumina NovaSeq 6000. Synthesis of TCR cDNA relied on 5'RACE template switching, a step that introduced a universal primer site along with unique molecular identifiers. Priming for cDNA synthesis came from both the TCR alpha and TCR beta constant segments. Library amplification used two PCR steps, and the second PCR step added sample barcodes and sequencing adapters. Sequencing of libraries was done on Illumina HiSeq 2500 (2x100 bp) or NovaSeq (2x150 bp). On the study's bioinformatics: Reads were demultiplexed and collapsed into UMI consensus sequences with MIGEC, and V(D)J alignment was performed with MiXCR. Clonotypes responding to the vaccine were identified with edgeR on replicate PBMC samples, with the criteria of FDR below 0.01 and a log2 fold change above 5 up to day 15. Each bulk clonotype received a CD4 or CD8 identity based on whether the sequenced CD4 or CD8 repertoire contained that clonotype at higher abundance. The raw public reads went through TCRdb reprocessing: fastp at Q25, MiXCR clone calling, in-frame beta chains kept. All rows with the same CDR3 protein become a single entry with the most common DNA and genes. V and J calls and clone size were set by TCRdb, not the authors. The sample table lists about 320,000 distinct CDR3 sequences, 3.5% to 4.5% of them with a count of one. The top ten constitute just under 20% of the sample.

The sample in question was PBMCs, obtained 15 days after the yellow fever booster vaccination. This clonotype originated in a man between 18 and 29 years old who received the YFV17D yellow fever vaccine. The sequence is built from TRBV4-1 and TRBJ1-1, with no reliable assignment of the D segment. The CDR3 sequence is CASSRVENTEAFF. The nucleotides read TGCGCCAGCAGCCGAGTTGAGAACACTGAAGCTTTCTTT.